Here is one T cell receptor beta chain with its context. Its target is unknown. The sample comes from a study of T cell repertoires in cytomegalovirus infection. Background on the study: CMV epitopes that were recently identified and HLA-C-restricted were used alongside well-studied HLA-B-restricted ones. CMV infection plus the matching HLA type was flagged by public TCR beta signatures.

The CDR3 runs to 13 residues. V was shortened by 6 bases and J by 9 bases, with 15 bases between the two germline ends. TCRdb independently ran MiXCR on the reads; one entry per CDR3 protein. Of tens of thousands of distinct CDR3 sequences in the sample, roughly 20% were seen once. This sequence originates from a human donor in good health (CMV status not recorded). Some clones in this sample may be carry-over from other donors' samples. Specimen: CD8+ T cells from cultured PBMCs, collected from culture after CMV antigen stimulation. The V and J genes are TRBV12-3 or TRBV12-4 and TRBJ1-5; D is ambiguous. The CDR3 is CASSSGLFGPQHF. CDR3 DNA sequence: TGTGCCAGCAGCTCTGGGTTGTTTGGGCCCCAGCATTTT.